The clone carrying this T cell receptor (beta chain) was counted a single time. The data belong to a study of blood T cell repertoires in COVID-19. Allocation to cohorts depended on clinical history reported by the participants. Two negative PCRs, clearance, or symptom resolution characterized the recovered Cohort 3 donors. CDR1 is SEHNR, CDR2 FQNEAQ, per germline (reference sequence). CDR3 size: 15 residues. V lost 4 bases and J 4 bases, leaving 16 bases between the germline ends. TCRdb's copy holds only in-frame clones and misses some; the assay was immunoSEQ multiplex PCR. The profile shows just under 250,000 clones, about 89% of them singletons.

The J gene is TRBJ1-2, the V gene TRBV7-9; tentative D call: TRBD1 (5 bases). Material: PBMCs or T cells enriched from blood (not recorded which). The sequence derives from a woman in her twenties or thirties who had recovered from COVID-19. CDR3 sequence (DNA): TGTGCCAGCAGCTCCCCGACAGTCTTAGCCTATGGCTACACCTTC. Amino acids: CASSSPTVLAYGYTF.